One TCR beta chain is described in this entry. What it binds is not known. Using immunoSEQ multiplex PCR, the repertoire was profiled, and TCRdb retains in-frame clones only, with some absent. Here the sample spans some 4,000 clones, around 80% being singletons. A marrow graft followed busulfan-fludarabine conditioning, with cyclophosphamide on days +3 and +4. The data were obtained in a study of T cells after posttransplantation cyclophosphamide. Whole-study results and caveats: Donor CD8+ memory clones often dominated recipient blood repertoires at later times. TRB clonality was highly associated with recipient CMV seropositivity and reactivation. Skin or GI-infiltrating T cells shared few TRB sequences with blood.

The J segment lost 2 bases and the V segment lost 3 bases, leaving 6 bases of the junction unmatched. CDR1 is MGHDK and CDR2 is SYGVNS in the germline V gene. The CDR3 sequence is 15 residues long. The sample was PBMCs, taken after an allogeneic stem cell transplant with post-transplant cyclophosphamide. The clonotype originates from a female patient aged 50-59 years who received an allogeneic stem cell transplant from a related donor, was CMV-positive, and had no GVHD. Part of the T cell pool may stem from the graft donor. The chain links TRBV25-1 to TRBJ2-5, with 7 bases lining up with TRBD2. Here the CDR3 DNA reads TGTGCCAGCAGTGAGGGGGGGAACCCGCAAGAGACCCAGTACTTC. The encoded protein is CASSEGGNPQETQYF.